Below, 32 T cell receptor beta chains from the same sample are listed, as sequenced in a study of shared clonotypes between healthy human individuals. CD8 cells classed as naive were CD45RO-negative and positively selected for CCR7, excluding terminally differentiated effector memory CD45RA+ cells. Generated by immunoSEQ multiplex PCR, the TCRdb table keeps only in-frame clones and is missing some. The sample records more than 550,000 clones, about 91% being singletons. What was sequenced was naive CD8+ T cells sorted from blood. The receptors here all came from a man younger than 40 in good health.

This sequence joins TRBV19 and TRBJ2-1; 10 nucleotides align to TRBD2. Germline V CDR1 and CDR2: LNHDA, SQIVND (reference sequence). This CDR3 is 14 amino acids long. V shed 9 bases and J 5 bases; nucleotides not matched to a gene: 7. This CDR3 is CASISSGRDNEQFF. DNA of the CDR3: TGTGCCAGCATCTCTAGCGGGAGAGACAATGAGCAGTTCTTC. Complete variable domain (other parts from reference TRBV19 and TRBJ2-1): DGGITQSPKYLFRKEGQNVTLSCEQNLNHDAMYWYRQDPGQGLRLIYYSQIVNDFQKGDIAEGYSVSREKKESFPLTVTSAQKNPTAFYLCASISSGRDNEQFFGPGTRLTVL.

The gene calls are TRBV5-1 and TRBJ2-7, with D perhaps TRBD1 (6 bases). This CDR3 is built from 15 residues. Trimming removed 2 bases from V and 0 bases from J, with 12 bases in between. Germline CDR1 is SGHRS and CDR2 is YFSETQ. The CDR3 region has the DNA TGCGCCAGCAGCTTTACAGGGATTCCCTCCTACGAGCAGTACTTC. This translates into CASSFTGIPSYEQYF.

The chain recombines TRBV5-6 with TRBJ2-1; TRBD2 matches at 7 bases. V was pared by 4 bases and J by 4 bases, with 8 bases of the junction left unmatched. The CDR3 is 15 amino acids. Germline V CDR1 and CDR2: SGHDT, YYEEEE. The CDR3 DNA sequence: TGTGCCAGCAGCGCAACTAGCGCCCCATACAATGAGCAGTTCTTC. It yields the protein CASSATSAPYNEQFF.

This chain uses TRBV13 with TRBJ2-7; 8 bases are a match to TRBD1. The germline V gene encodes CDR1 PRHDT and CDR2 FYEKMQ (reference sequence). The CDR3 extends over 17 amino acids. V dropped 1 base and J dropped 3; count of bases not matched to a gene: 11. This CDR3 is CASSLVAGGPEGYEQYF. The CDR3 DNA is TGTGCCAGCAGCTTAGTAGCAGGGGGCCCCGAGGGCTACGAGCAGTACTTC.

This rearrangement joins TRBV29-1 to TRBJ2-2; D remains unclear. CDR3 length: 13 residues. Deletions cut 0 bases from V and 1 base from J, with 3 bases between. Germline loops: CDR1 SQVTM, CDR2 ANQGSEA. The CDR3 region has the DNA TGCAGCGTTGAAGAGAGGAACACCGGGGAGCTGTTTTTT. It translates to CSVEERNTGELFF.

This chain connects TRBV16 to TRBJ2-7, with 7 bases identical to TRBD1. Per the germline V gene, CDR1 is KGHSY and CDR2 is FQNENV. V gave up 8 bases and J gave up 3 bases; unmatched junction bases: 4. The CDR3 length is 12 residues. CDR3 protein: CASGQGDYEQYF. CDR3 coding DNA: TGTGCCAGCGGTCAGGGGGACTACGAGCAGTACTTC.

The chain has TRBV11-2 and TRBJ2-7, with 7 bases lining up with TRBD2. Trimming at V came to 1 base and at J to 3 bases, leaving 3 bases not matched to a gene. The CDR3 length is 14 residues. Germline CDR1 and CDR2: SGHAT and FQNNGV. The CDR3 sequence: CASSLGGLGYEQYF. CDR3 DNA sequence: TGTGCCAGCAGCTTAGGAGGACTAGGCTACGAGCAGTACTTC.

This chain connects TRBV5-4 to TRBJ2-5; D may be TRBD1 (5 bases). Trimming stripped 3 bases from V and 1 base from J, with 10 bases between. Germline values: CDR1 SGHNT, CDR2 YYREEE (reference sequence). The CDR3 consists of 14 residues. The CDR3 nucleotides are TGTGCCAGCAGCTCACCGACAGCCCAAGAGACCCAGTACTTC. Its protein product is CASSSPTAQETQYF.

This clone was detected only once. The sample carries other DNA sequences with the same CDR3. V gene TRBV6-5 combines with J gene TRBJ2-5, with no clear D. The CDR3 spans 13 residues. V was shortened by 2 bases and J by 5 bases, with 9 bases between the two germline ends. In germline, CDR1 is MNHEY, CDR2 SVGAGI. CDR3 loop: CASSYQGRETQYF. The DNA for the CDR3 is TGTGCCAGCAGTTACCAAGGGCGGGAGACCCAGTACTTC.

The chain has TRBV15 and TRBJ2-1; D gene ambiguous. Per germline, CDR1 LNHNV and CDR2 YYDKDF (reference sequence). The V gene lost 0 bases and the J gene lost 0 bases, with 15 bases spanning the gap. The CDR3 is 18 amino acids. Here the CDR3 reads CATSRDSLGSSSYNEQFF. CDR3 DNA: TGTGCCACCAGCAGAGATAGTTTGGGGTCGAGCTCCTACAATGAGCAGTTCTTC.

This rearrangement joins TRBV27 to TRBJ2-1; 7 bases agree with TRBD2. The germline V gene has CDR1 MNHEY and CDR2 SMNVEV (reference sequence). The CDR3 extends over 16 amino acids. V lost 4 bases, J lost 0 bases, and 6 bases stayed unmatched. CDR3 sequence (DNA): TGTGCCAGCAGTTACAGTGCGGGAGACTCCTACAATGAGCAGTTCTTC. Amino acid sequence: CASSYSAGDSYNEQFF.

The genes are TRBV19 and TRBJ2-2, with 9 positions matching TRBD1. V gave up 1 base and J gave up 4 bases; unmatched junction bases: 10. This CDR3 has 18 amino acids. CDR1 LNHDA and CDR2 SQIVND come from the germline V gene (reference sequence). CDR3 protein: CASSIGGDRAGGTGELFF. Here the CDR3 DNA reads TGTGCCAGTAGTATAGGAGGGGACAGGGCCGGGGGCACCGGGGAGCTGTTTTTT.

The V and J genes are TRBV27 and TRBJ2-3; perhaps TRBD1 as D (6 bases). The CDR3 runs 13 residues. V lost 3 bases to trimming and J lost 2 bases, with 6 bases between them. Germline loops: CDR1 MNHEY, CDR2 SMNVEV (reference sequence). CDR3: CASSLGATDTQYF. CDR3 DNA: TGTGCCAGCAGTTTGGGGGCCACAGATACGCAGTATTTT.

The V gene is TRBV2, the J gene TRBJ2-7; no reliable D call. This CDR3 spans 12 amino acids. Germline-derived CDR1 and CDR2 are SNHLY and FYNNEI. V shed 3 bases and J shed 5 bases, with 8 bases lying between them. The CDR3 DNA reads TGTGCCAGCAGTGACCGGGCCGACGAGCAGTACTTC. Translated: CASSDRADEQYF.

The rearrangement joins TRBV5-1 to TRBJ2-7; a weak D match, TRBD1 (5 bases). Looked up from germline, CDR1 is SGHRS and CDR2 is YFSETQ. The CDR3 spans 16 residues. V was shortened by 4 bases and J by 3 bases, with 20 bases between the two germline ends. For the CDR3, the DNA is TGCGCCAGCAGCGCAGGCAACAGGACCAGGGTCTACGAGCAGTACTTC. Protein: CASSAGNRTRVYEQYF.

This rearrangement joins TRBV6-5 to TRBJ2-1; TRBD1 agrees at 8 bases. The V gene end was trimmed by 5 bases and the J gene end by 2 bases; junction bases not matched to a gene: 2. This CDR3 spans 14 amino acids. In germline, CDR1 is MNHEY, CDR2 SVGAGI. As DNA, the CDR3 is TGTGCCAGCAGTAGACAGGGGACCTACAATGAGCAGTTCTTC. Its protein product is CASSRQGTYNEQFF.

The genes are TRBV4-1 and TRBJ2-7, with D perhaps matching TRBD1 (6 bases). The germline gives CDR1 MGHRA, CDR2 YSYEKL. CDR3 size: 12 residues. V was pared by 0 bases and J by 8 bases, with 8 bases between. CDR3 nucleotide sequence: TGCGCCAGCAGCCAAGATGGGGACAAGCAGTACTTC. It encodes CASSQDGDKQYF.

Concerning this clone itself: The sample has other DNA sequences that encode this CDR3 too. The V and J genes are TRBV18 and TRBJ2-1; 8 nucleotides align to TRBD2. Germline V gene data show CDR1 as KGHSH and CDR2 as LQKENI. Trimming cost V 6 bases and J 0 bases; bases outside gene matches: 10. The CDR3 loop spans 17 amino acids. The CDR3 bases are TGTGCCAGCTCGCGGGCGGGAGGAAGGAGCTCCTACAATGAGCAGTTCTTC. Protein: CASSRAGGRSSYNEQFF.

This clone was counted once. The gene calls are TRBV7-8 and TRBJ1-5; TRBD1 is a possible D gene (5 bases). The germline V gene encodes CDR1 SGHVS and CDR2 FQNEAQ. V lost 0 bases and J 7 bases, leaving 16 bases between the germline ends. The CDR3 totals 16 residues. CDR3 nucleotides: TGTGCCAGCAGCTTAGCAAGCGCGGGGGGTGGACAGCCCCAGCATTTT. It yields the protein CASSLASAGGGQPQHF. The complete variable domain, with remaining parts taken from reference TRBV7-8 and TRBJ1-5, reads GAGVSQSPRYKVAKRGQDVALRCDPISGHVSLFWYQQALGQGPEFLTYFQNEAQLDKSGLPSDRFFAERPEGSVSTLKIQRTQQEDSAVYLCASSLASAGGGQPQHFGDGTRLSIL.

The V call is TRBV5-1, the J call TRBJ2-7; TRBD2 matches at 7 bases. CDR3 length: 16 residues. The germline V gene encodes CDR1 SGHRS and CDR2 YFSETQ. With 1 base clipped from V and 4 bases from J, the junction kept 11 bases outside the gene matches. The CDR3 nucleotides are TGCGCCAGCAGCTTGTTCGGCGGCGGGAGTGGTTACGAGCAGTACTTC. Its translation is CASSLFGGGSGYEQYF.

This chain joins TRBV15 and TRBJ1-5, with 10 bases matching TRBD1. Per the germline V gene, CDR1 is LNHNV and CDR2 is YYDKDF (reference sequence). The CDR3 runs 17 residues. The ends lost 4 bases at V and 2 bases at J; junction bases unmatched: 8. CDR3 coding DNA: TGTGCCACCAGCAAGGACAGGGGGAGATTGGGCAATCAGCCCCAGCATTTT. Amino acid sequence: CATSKDRGRLGNQPQHF.

Here the CDR3 reads CASSSDGNTGELFF. The CDR3 DNA reads as TGTGCCAGCAGCTCGGACGGGAACACCGGGGAGCTGTTTTTT. The rearrangement links TRBV6-4 to TRBJ2-2; D uncertain. Germline V gene data show CDR1 as MRHNA and CDR2 as SNTAGT. The V and J ends lost 6 bases and 1 base respectively, with 9 bases between them. CDR3 size: 14 residues.

The rearrangement links TRBV7-8 to TRBJ2-7; 12 bases line up with TRBD2. The CDR3 runs to 16 residues. From germline, CDR1 is SGHVS and CDR2 FQNEAQ. Unmatched junction bases numbered 5, after V lost 5 bases and J lost 0 bases. The CDR3 coding sequence is TGTGCCAGCAGCCACCGGACTAGCGGGATCTCCTACGAGCAGTACTTC. It yields the protein CASSHRTSGISYEQYF.

The V gene is TRBV30, the J gene TRBJ2-5, with D possibly being TRBD2 (6 bases). Trimming cost V 0 bases and J 3 bases, with 23 bases left between them. Germline CDR1 reads GTSNPN; CDR2 reads SVGIG (reference sequence). The CDR3 consists of 18 residues. CDR3 sequence reads: CAWSVSRLANPLEETQYF. The CDR3, as DNA: TGTGCCTGGAGTGTTTCTCGTCTAGCGAATCCGTTGGAAGAGACCCAGTACTTC.

Details on this clone: A much more abundant neighbour one base away suggests this may be a read error. This CDR3 is also generated by other DNA sequences in the sample. The chain recombines TRBV7-9 with TRBJ2-1; TRBD2 agrees at 9 bases. Germline V gene sequence: CDR1 SEHNR, CDR2 FQNEAQ (reference sequence). The CDR3 consists of 15 residues. The V gene end was trimmed by 1 base and the J gene end by 5 bases; junction bases not matched to a gene: 3. The CDR3: CASSLGLAEDNEQFF. The CDR3, as DNA: TGTGCCAGCAGCTTAGGACTAGCGGAAGACAATGAGCAGTTCTTC. Based on the CDR3 plus reference TRBV7-9 and TRBJ2-1, the full variable domain is DTGVSQNPRHKITKRGQNVTFRCDPISEHNRLYWYRQTLGQGPEFLTYFQNEAQLEKSRLLSDRFSAERPKGSFSTLEIQRTEQGDSAMYLCASSLGLAEDNEQFFGPGTRLTVL.

The sample holds one count of this clone. The rearrangement uses TRBV7-9 and TRBJ1-1; 9 bases agree with TRBD1. This CDR3 is built from 14 residues. V was pared by 7 bases and J by 2 bases, with 5 bases of the junction left unmatched. Germline loops: CDR1 SEHNR, CDR2 FQNEAQ (reference sequence). The CDR3 here is CASTRDRENTEAFF. CDR3 sequence (DNA): TGTGCCAGCACCCGGGACAGGGAAAACACTGAAGCTTTCTTT.

The chain combines TRBV6-6 with TRBJ2-5; possible D gene TRBD2, 5 bases. Between the trimmed V and J ends, which lost 7 bases and 2 bases, there was a span of 20 bases. Germline V CDR1 and CDR2: MNHNY, SVGAGI (reference sequence). This CDR3 spans 16 amino acids. Written as DNA, the CDR3 is TGTGCCAGCACCGAACCGATTCCCGGGGTACAAGAGACCCAGTACTTC. Its translation is CASTEPIPGVQETQYF.

The chain uses TRBV12-1 and TRBJ2-3; the listed D gene, TRBD2, was not tested against the DNA. TRBV12-1 is deemed a pseudogene. This CDR3 is built from 12 residues. The DNA of the CDR3 is TGTGCCAGCAGCCAAAAAATAGCGACGCAGTATTTT. Encoded protein: CASSQKIATQYF.

The chain is built from TRBV9 and TRBJ1-2; 7 bases fit TRBD1. The germline CDR1 and CDR2 sequences are SGDLS and YYNGEE. This CDR3 is built from 16 residues. Trimming at V came to 0 bases and at J to 3 bases, leaving 8 bases not matched to a gene. The CDR3 region has the DNA TGTGCCAGCAGCGTAGGAAGGGACAGCGTCGACTATGGCTACACCTTC. It encodes CASSVGRDSVDYGYTF.

The chain uses TRBV4-3 and TRBJ2-2; 8 nucleotides agree with TRBD1. Germline trimming cut 1 base from V and 5 bases from J; bases unmatched to any gene: 6. CDR1 is LGHNA and CDR2 is YSLEER in the germline V gene. CDR3 length equals 16 residues. Here the CDR3 DNA reads TGCGCCAGCAGCCAAGGGACAGGGTGGGGGACCGGGGAGCTGTTTTTT. Residues: CASSQGTGWGTGELFF.

This clone was counted a single time. The rearrangement uses TRBV11-1 and TRBJ2-1; D uncertain. V was shortened by 4 bases and J by 0 bases, with 13 bases between the two germline ends. Germline V gene data show CDR1 as SGHAT and CDR2 as FQDESV (reference sequence). The CDR3 is 16 residues long. CDR3 bases: TGTGCCAGCAGCTCGATAGTACTGAGCTCCTACAATGAGCAGTTCTTC. Residues: CASSSIVLSSYNEQFF. Supplemented by reference TRBV11-1 and TRBJ2-1, the full variable domain reads EAEVAQSPRYKITEKSQAVAFWCDPISGHATLYWYRQILGQGPELLVQFQDESVVDDSQLPKDRFSAERLKGVDSTLKIQPAELGDSAMYLCASSSIVLSSYNEQFFGPGTRLTVL.

In regard to this clone: Compared with germline, one end of the junction differs, possibly owing to a read error. This chain uses TRBV7-8 with TRBJ2-1; no reliable D call. The germline V gene encodes CDR1 SGHVS and CDR2 FQNEAQ. The CDR3 totals 15 residues. The CDR3 bases are TGTGCCAGCACCTTAGGACCGAGCTCCTACAATGAGCAGTTCTTC. Residues: CASTLGPSSYNEQFF.